These T cell receptor beta chains were read from a single sample in a study of blood T cell dynamics during melanoma immunotherapy. Profiling relied on immunoSEQ multiplex PCR, and the TCRdb table lists in-frame clones only, not all of them. The table lists fewer than 15,000 clones, 92% of them singletons. The sample in question was blood, obtained from a patient treated with checkpoint blockade. The source is a human donor with melanoma. Both conserved end residues are trimmed from each CDR3.

TRBV2 | ASRGQGDTEAF
TRBV19 | ASSSRAGGEWAKNIQY
TRBV11-3 | ASSQWDLSGYTGELF
TRBV18 | ASSQAVNTEAF
TRBV2 | ASSENRESYNEQF
TRBV6-1 | ASSGLGSSYEQY
TRBV11-2 | ASSRGAGETQY
TRBV7-3 | ASSLRSSDTQY
TRBV6-1 | ASGHSMNTEAF
TRBV7-3 | ASSPDSGELF
TRBV7-9 | ASSQGGGFEKLF
TRBV11-2 | ASSLSPGGRADTQY
TRBV7-9 | ASSLITGWSGYT
TRBV25-1 | ASSKGGGWSLTYNEQF
TRBV30 | AWSVLATEVSEAF
TRBV7-2 | ASSRLGGPAANYGYT
TRBV6-1 | ASSGSGTEYMNTEAF
TRBV19 | ASSTSGAQETQY
TRBV6-1 | ASTLTSGGELF
TRBV10-1 | ASSSGDVWGRTNTGELF
TRBV5-1 | ASSLGGLAGSYEQY
TRBV11-2 | ASSFPSQPQH
TRBV6-5 | ASTGSGRAGYEQY
TRBV10-1 | ANRKQRGCTYNEQF
TRBV9 | ASSRDRDQPQH
TRBV5-1 | ASSIGTEVIKAF
TRBV6-1 | ASSAQGGDGYT
TRBV10-2 | ASAETSGTYNEQF
TRBV7-2 | ASSLVGGDRRQSPLH
TRBV9 | ASSVGGQGIAGYT
TRBV2 | ASRSANTEAF
TRBV7-6 | ASSLGTSGGDNEQF
TRBV25-1 | ASSESRTGSGYGYT
TRBV6-5 | ASNPRTGRGYGYT
TRBV25-1 | ASSPRATLTDTQY
TRBV6-1 | ASTGQVITEAF
TRBV9 | ASSEREGVTDTQY
TRBV6-6 | ASSYSEGLGGELF
TRBV5-1 | ASSLNGATNEKLF
TRBV4-1 | ASSQDPSGSFPQPQH
TRBV19 | ASSALGAGLNNEQF
TRBV5-1 | ASTSKAVDTGELF
TRBV7-3 | ASSPAPLSSYNEQF
TRBV29-1 | SVEGGGSYEQY
TRBV30 | AWSVLGLANEKLF
TRBV11-2 | ASSLRGGTEQF
TRBV28 | ASSVFTGANTEAF
TRBV7-2 | ASTPPRGEQF
TRBV30 | AWSARGTDSPLH
TRBV29-1 | SVESSGANVLT
TRBV19 | ASSFRASGRGTDTQY
TRBV7-2 | ASSPVGNNSPLH
TRBV5-1 | ASSPQTGAIEKLF
TRBV18 | ASSPSGGTYEQY
TRBV4-1 | ASSQESRYTGELF